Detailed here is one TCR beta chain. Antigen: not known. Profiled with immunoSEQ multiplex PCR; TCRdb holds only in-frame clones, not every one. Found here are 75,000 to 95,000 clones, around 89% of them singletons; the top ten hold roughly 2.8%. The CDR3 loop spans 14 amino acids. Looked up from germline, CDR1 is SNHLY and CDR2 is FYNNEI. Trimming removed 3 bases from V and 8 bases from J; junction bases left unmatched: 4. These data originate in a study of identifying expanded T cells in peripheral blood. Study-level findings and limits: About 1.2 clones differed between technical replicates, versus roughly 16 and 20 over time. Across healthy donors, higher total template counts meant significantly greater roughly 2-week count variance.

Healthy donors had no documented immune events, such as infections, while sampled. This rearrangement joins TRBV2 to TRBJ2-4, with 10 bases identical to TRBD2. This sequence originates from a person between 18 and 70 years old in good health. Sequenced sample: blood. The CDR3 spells CASSESGRVDIQYF. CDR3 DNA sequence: TGTGCCAGCAGTGAGAGCGGGAGGGTGGACATTCAGTACTTC.